This T cell receptor (beta chain) was sequenced in a study of neurological immune-mediated disorders. Across the whole study: For the 35 or so multiple sclerosis patients, the disease was relapsing-remitting in some 31 and secondary progressive in 3.

This CDR3 has 15 amino acids. The germline V and J ends were trimmed by 0 bases and 4 bases, with 10 bases remaining between them. Germline V gene sequence: CDR1 SGHDN, CDR2 FVKESK. The making of cDNA relied on 5'RACE with 10-nucleotide random UMIs. TCRdb ran MiXCR on the 5' RACE reads and lists one entry per CDR3 protein. The sample has about 52,000 distinct CDR3 sequences; about 3.8% are singletons. This clonotype was seen ten or more times. The clonotype was recovered from a man aged 55 to 70 with multiple sclerosis. The chain recombines TRBV14 with TRBJ2-1; tentatively, D is TRBD1 (5 bases). The specimen was PBMCs. CDR3 in amino acids: CASSQDWGEYNEQFF. CDR3 nucleotide sequence: TGTGCCAGCAGCCAAGATTGGGGCGAGTACAATGAGCAGTTCTTC. Using reference TRBV14 and TRBJ2-1 for the parts outside the CDR3, the full variable domain is EAGVTQFPSHSVIEKGQTVTLRCDPISGHDNLYWYRRVMGKEIKFLLHFVKESKQDESGMPNNRFLAERTGGTYSTLKVQPAELEDSGVYFCASSQDWGEYNEQFFGPGTRLTVL.